The 26 T cell receptor beta chains listed next were all sequenced from one sample in a study of vaccination and CD4 T cells after COVID-19. These receptors lack a known antigen. Sequencing of cultured CD4+ T cell DNA used the Oncomine TCR Beta short-read assay. TCRdb re-analysed the PCR reads in MiXCR, keeping a single row per CDR3 protein. The sample shows under 20,000 distinct CDR3 sequences, 45% to 50% of them seen only once. Noted treatment: approximately 9-day PBMC culture with coronavirus spike peptide pools or control peptides (ViraFEST assay). Sequenced input: CD4+ T cells from blood, cultured in vitro. These receptors came from a human donor who had recovered from COVID-19.

In this sample, this clonotype turned up a few times. J is TRBJ1-2 and V is TRBV7-2, with D possibly TRBD1 on 5 matching bases. Trimming removed 0 bases from V and 0 bases from J, with 17 bases in between. The CDR3 sequence is 18 residues long. CDR1 is SGHTA, CDR2 FQGNSA, per germline. In nucleotides, the CDR3 is TGTGCCAGCAGCTTAGCCGGGACTGGGGGGTTTTCTAACTATGGCTACACCTTC. Its protein product is CASSLAGTGGFSNYGYTF.

The genes are TRBV4-2 and TRBJ1-5; D is ambiguous. This CDR3 spans 14 amino acids. Germline assignment: CDR1 LGHNA and CDR2 YNFKEQ. Trimming removed 4 bases at V and 3 bases at J, with 10 bases between. In nucleotides, the CDR3 is TGTGCCAGCAGCCGACCGGGGAACAATCAGCCCCAGCATTTT. This gives the protein CASSRPGNNQPQHF.

The V call is TRBV20-1, the J call TRBJ2-2; 8 bases match TRBD1. Unmatched junction bases numbered 9, after V lost 4 bases and J lost 2 bases. The CDR3 length is 16 residues. The germline V gene encodes CDR1 DFQATT and CDR2 SNEGSKA (reference sequence). The chain's CDR3 is CSATAPQGENTGELFF. The CDR3 DNA sequence: TGCAGTGCTACTGCCCCACAGGGGGAAAACACCGGGGAGCTGTTTTTT.

The CDR3: CASSQVTARVSEAFF. Written as DNA, the CDR3 is TGTGCCAGCAGCCAAGTGACAGCCCGGGTCTCTGAAGCTTTCTTT. The chain is built from TRBV14 and TRBJ1-1; tentatively, D is TRBD1 (5 bases). The CDR3 totals 15 residues. Germline CDR1 and CDR2: SGHDN and FVKESK. Trimming removed 1 base from V and 6 bases from J, with 15 bases in between.

This clonotype was seen only a few times. CDR3 in amino acids: CAISPGTGAYGYTF. DNA for the CDR3: TGTGCCATCAGTCCGGGGACAGGGGCCTATGGCTACACCTTC. The genes are TRBV10-3 and TRBJ1-2; 10 bases are shared with TRBD1. Germline assignment: CDR1 ENHRY and CDR2 SYGVKD. The length of the CDR3 is 14 residues. V shed 5 bases and J 4 bases; nucleotides not matched to a gene: 4.

The chain joins TRBV28 to TRBJ1-2; D not certain. The V end was cut by 5 bases, the J end by 8 bases, with 9 bases between. The CDR3 has 11 amino acids. Looked up from germline, CDR1 is MDHEN and CDR2 is SYDVKM. CDR3 sequence (DNA): TGTGCCAGCAGTCCCCCTCCCGGCTACACCTTC. Amino acids: CASSPPPGYTF.

J is TRBJ2-1 and V is TRBV11-3; TRBD2 agrees at 8 bases. Germline V CDR1 and CDR2: SGHNT, YENEEA. This CDR3 has 15 amino acids. With 7 bases clipped from V and 8 bases from J, the junction kept 13 bases outside the gene matches. The CDR3 sequence is CASKSRREGTDEQFF. CDR3 DNA: TGTGCCAGCAAATCCCGACGGGAGGGTACGGATGAGCAGTTCTTC.

This clonotype has only a few counts. This rearrangement joins TRBV11-2 to TRBJ1-2, with D hard to call. Germline loops: CDR1 SGHAT, CDR2 FQNNGV. Trimming took 0 bases from V and 3 from J, leaving 14 bases between them. The CDR3 sequence is 16 residues long. In nucleotides, the CDR3 is TGTGCCAGCAGCTTAGATTTGCGACCCCAACACTATGGCTACACCTTC. As protein: CASSLDLRPQHYGYTF.

This clonotype was recorded a few times. The rearrangement links TRBV27 to TRBJ1-2; TRBD1 aligns across 9 bases. CDR1 MNHEY and CDR2 SMNVEV come from the germline V gene (reference sequence). The V and J ends lost 4 bases and 1 base, in that order; junction bases with no gene match: 4. There are 15 residues in the CDR3. As DNA, the CDR3 is TGTGCCAGCAGTTCCGCGGGACAGGGTAACTATGGCTACACCTTC. It is translated as CASSSAGQGNYGYTF.

The genes are TRBV6-1 and TRBJ2-1, with unresolved D. The V gene lost 11 bases and the J gene lost 3 bases, with 11 bases spanning the gap. This CDR3 spans 12 amino acids. Germline CDR1 reads MNHNS; CDR2 reads SASEGT. CDR3 region: CAPLVFYNEQFF. Written as DNA, the CDR3 is TGTGCCCCCCTTGTGTTCTACAATGAGCAGTTCTTC.

J is TRBJ2-5 and V is TRBV5-4; perhaps TRBD1 as D (6 bases). Germline values: CDR1 SGHNT, CDR2 YYREEE (reference sequence). With 4 bases removed from V and 2 bases from J, the gap between germline ends came to 15 bases. The CDR3 sequence is 15 residues long. The CDR3 region is CASSPQGGFQETQYF. CDR3 bases: TGTGCCAGCAGCCCCCAAGGGGGTTTTCAAGAGACCCAGTACTTC. The variable domain in full, with the rest retrieved from reference TRBV5-4 and TRBJ2-5, is ETGVTQSPTHLIKTRGQQVTLRCSSQSGHNTVSWYQQALGQGPQFIFQYYREEENGRGNFPPRFSGLQFPNYSSELNVNALELDDSALYLCASSPQGGFQETQYFGPGTRLLVL.

This clonotype was seen more than once but under ten times. This chain links TRBV6-1 with TRBJ1-6; no clear D. The CDR3 loop spans 14 amino acids. Germline assignment: CDR1 MNHNS and CDR2 SASEGT. Trimming took 7 bases from V and 9 from J, leaving 16 bases between them. The DNA of the CDR3 is TGTGCCAGCACCCAAGGACTTTCGAGTTCACCCCTCCACTTT. It encodes CASTQGLSSSPLHF.

The rearrangement links TRBV18 to TRBJ2-5, with TRBD1 matching 9 bases. This CDR3 contains 14 residues. J gave up 5 bases and V 2 bases, and 3 bases lay outside the gene matches. Germline V gene sequence: CDR1 KGHSH, CDR2 LQKENI. CDR3 bases: TGTGCCAGCTCACCATCGACAGGGGGGGAGACCCAGTACTTC. It yields the protein CASSPSTGGETQYF.

This clonotype was detected a few times. The chain uses TRBV6-1 and TRBJ1-3; TRBD1 is a possible D gene (5 bases). Per the germline V gene, CDR1 is MNHNS and CDR2 is SASEGT. The CDR3 sequence is 14 residues long. Trimming pared 5 bases from V and 4 bases from J, leaving 12 bases between. As DNA, the CDR3 is TGTGCCAGCAGTCCCCCGGGACGGGGAAACACCATATATTTT. Its translation: CASSPPGRGNTIYF.

The chain is built from TRBV11-3 and TRBJ2-7, with 10 bases that match TRBD1. The trim removed 4 bases at V and 4 bases at J, leaving 7 bases unmatched. Germline V gives CDR1 SGHNT, CDR2 YENEEA. The CDR3 contains 15 residues. Here the CDR3 reads CASSSRGDRGYEQYF. In DNA form, the CDR3 reads TGTGCCAGCAGCTCCCGCGGGGACAGGGGTTACGAGCAGTACTTC.

J is TRBJ1-2 and V is TRBV11-3; D perhaps matches TRBD1 (5 bases). CDR3 length: 13 amino acids. Trimming left V 5 bases short and J 6 bases short, with 13 bases between. Germline V gene lookup returns CDR1 SGHNT and CDR2 YENEEA. The CDR3 bases are TGTGCCAGCAGCCCCAAATGGGACCATGGCTACACCTTC. Protein: CASSPKWDHGYTF.

The CDR3: CASGDRVKHGYTF. The CDR3 coding sequence is TGTGCCAGCGGCGACAGGGTTAAGCATGGCTACACCTTC. The chain couples TRBV28 to TRBJ1-2, with 7 bases identical to TRBD1. Germline V gives CDR1 MDHEN, CDR2 SYDVKM. The CDR3 length is 13 residues. V lost 8 bases to trimming and J lost 6 bases; unmatched junction nucleotides: 9.

This clonotype was detected a few times. The chain carries TRBV7-2 and TRBJ1-3; D is unclear. The CDR3 extends over 14 amino acids. The ends were cut back, 11 bases at V and 0 bases at J, with 14 bases in the middle. Germline lookup yields CDR1 SGHTA and CDR2 FQGNSA. The CDR3 region is CASRPRNSGNTIYF. The DNA of the CDR3 is TGTGCCTCACGCCCGCGCAACTCTGGAAACACCATATATTTT.

The count of this clonotype is one. J is TRBJ2-5 and V is TRBV2, with 11 bases identical to TRBD2. This CDR3 spans 16 amino acids. The ends lost 6 bases at V and 2 bases at J; junction bases unmatched: 8. Germline V lookup: CDR1 SNHLY, CDR2 FYNNEI. In nucleotides, the CDR3 is TGTGCCAGCAGAAGGCTAGCGGGGGGACAACAAGAGACCCAGTACTTC. It codes for CASRRLAGGQQETQYF.

The CDR3 is CASSGADRPDTQYF. CDR3 nucleotide sequence: TGTGCCAGCAGCGGGGCCGATCGGCCAGATACGCAGTATTTT. The chain is built from TRBV7-2 and TRBJ2-3, with a weak D call TRBD1 (5 bases). Germline values: CDR1 SGHTA, CDR2 FQGNSA. V was clipped by 5 bases and J by 4 bases, with 13 bases between them. CDR3 length: 14 amino acids.

The rearrangement links TRBV11-3 to TRBJ2-5, with 10 bases that match TRBD1. V was pared by 5 bases and J by 2 bases, with 8 bases of the junction left unmatched. The germline V gene encodes CDR1 SGHNT and CDR2 YENEEA. The CDR3 is 16 residues long. CDR3 residues: CASSPRTGGLQETQYF. The DNA of the CDR3 is TGTGCCAGCAGCCCAAGGACAGGGGGTCTGCAAGAGACCCAGTACTTC.

Only one count was recorded for this clonotype. The junction does not match germline at one end; this may be a read error. The chain carries TRBV6-2 or TRBV6-3 and TRBJ2-3; 11 bases are a match to TRBD2. This CDR3 region has 12 residues. The germline gives CDR1 MNHEY, CDR2 SVGEGT. The DNA of the CDR3 is TGTGCCAGCAGTTATTTAGCGGGAGGGCCGGATTTT. As protein: CASSYLAGGPDF.

The V and J genes are TRBV18 and TRBJ1-1; TRBD1 is a possible D gene (6 bases). Germline V lookup: CDR1 KGHSH, CDR2 LQKENI. The CDR3 length is 13 residues. V was pared by 5 bases and J by 2 bases, with 9 bases between. The CDR3 DNA reads TGTGCCAGCTCATACAGGGCCAACACTGAAGCTTTCTTT. Translation gives CASSYRANTEAFF.

The chain joins TRBV20-1 to TRBJ2-1; 11 bases fit TRBD1. In germline, CDR1 is DFQATT, CDR2 SNEGSKA (reference sequence). CDR3 length: 15 amino acids. V trimming: 1 base; J trimming: 7 bases; junction bases outside the gene matches: 6. CDR3 in DNA: TGCAGTGCTAGAGTCCCCCGGGACAGGGGGAATGAGCAGTTCTTC. It specifies CSARVPRDRGNEQFF.

This clonotype showed up just a few times. V usage is TRBV6-2 or TRBV6-3 and J usage is TRBJ2-2, with D perhaps TRBD1 (5 bases). This CDR3 has 14 residues. V was cut by 6 bases and J by 1 base, with 9 bases left in between. The germline V gene has CDR1 MNHEY and CDR2 SVGEGT. CDR3 nucleotides: TGTGCCAGCAGGTCTGACAGGAACACCGGGGAGCTGTTTTTT. It codes for CASRSDRNTGELFF.

J is TRBJ2-7 and V is TRBV5-6; tentatively, D is TRBD1 (5 bases). The V gene's germline CDR1 is SGHDT and CDR2 YYEEEE. The CDR3 consists of 12 residues. V was shortened by 3 bases and J by 7 bases, with 11 bases between the two germline ends. This chain's CDR3 is CASSSGRGEQYF. In DNA, the CDR3 is TGTGCCAGCAGCTCCGGAAGGGGTGAGCAGTACTTC. Full variable domain (rest looked up from reference TRBV5-6 and TRBJ2-7): DAGVTQSPTHLIKTRGQQVTLRCSPKSGHDTVSWYQQALGQGPQFIFQYYEEEERQRGNFPDRFSGHQFPNYSSELNVNALLLGDSALYLCASSSGRGEQYFGPGTRLTVT.